Listed below are T cell receptor beta chains from one sample, sequenced in a study of blood T cell repertoires in COVID-19. Libraries were prepared by immunoSEQ multiplex PCR; TCRdb keeps only in-frame clonotypes and omits some of them. The sample lists about 120,000 clones; about 85% were seen once. The material sequenced was peripheral blood. These receptors were obtained from an elderly man with active or convalescent COVID-19. The CDR3 runs from the conserved cysteine through the conserved F or W. The order of the fields is V gene, J gene, clone size, D gene, CDR3 DNA, CDR3 protein. A D gene is named only where the DNA matches it firmly. Expanded clones are given a class, and other clones once, few, many or no size at all.

>TRBV30|TRBJ2-7|NA|NA
TGTGCCTGGAATACGGGACAAGTCGAGCAGTACTTC
CAWNTGQVEQYF
>TRBV18|TRBJ1-2|NA|TRBD1
TGTGCCAGCTCACCAGGGGGACAGGCGAACTATGGCTACACCTTC
CASSPGGQANYGYTF
>TRBV7-3|TRBJ2-1|once|NA
TGTGCCAGCAGCTTAAACGGGGTCTACAATGAGCAGTTCTTC
CASSLNGVYNEQFF
>TRBV4-1|TRBJ1-1|NA|NA
TGCGCCAGCAGCCAAGAGTGGGGACAGAACACTGAAGCTTTCTTT
CASSQEWGQNTEAFF
>TRBV3-1/TRBV3-2|TRBJ2-1|once|TRBD2
TGTGCCAGCAGCCAAGATCTAGCGGGACATCGGGATGAGCAGTTCTTC
CASSQDLAGHRDEQFF
>TRBV10-3|TRBJ1-6|NA|NA
TGTGCCATCAGTGATGGGGGCTCCAATAATTCACCCCTCCACTTT
CAISDGGSNNSPLHF
>TRBV30|TRBJ1-6|NA|NA
TGTGCCTGGACCCCAGGAAGAAGATCACCCCTCCACTTT
CAWTPGRRSPLHF
>TRBV30|TRBJ1-5|NA|NA
TGTGCCTGGAGTGTCTGGCAGAGCAATCAGCCCCAGCATTTT
CAWSVWQSNQPQHF
>TRBV11-2|TRBJ1-3|NA|NA
TGTGCCAGCAGCAACACACAGGGTTCTGGAAACACCATATATTTT
CASSNTQGSGNTIYF
>TRBV19|TRBJ2-2|few|TRBD1
TGTGCCAGTAGTAGCGGGCGGAGGACAGGGAACACCGGGGAGCTGTTTTTT
CASSSGRRTGNTGELFF
>TRBV3-1/TRBV3-2|TRBJ1-3|NA|NA
TGTGCCAGCAGCCAATATCAGGGCCTTACCTCTGGAAACACCATATATTTT
CASSQYQGLTSGNTIYF
>TRBV7-3|TRBJ1-1|few|NA
TGTGCCATACGGACAGCGAACACTGAAGCTTTCTTT
CAIRTANTEAFF
>TRBV5-4|TRBJ1-4|NA|TRBD1
TGTGCCAGCAGCCCCCAGGGGGCGGCGGAAAAACTGTTTTTT
CASSPQGAAEKLFF
>TRBV27|TRBJ2-3|NA|TRBD1
TGTGCCAGCAGTTTCTCCACAGGGGCAGATACGCAGTATTTT
CASSFSTGADTQYF
>TRBV7-9|TRBJ2-3|NA|TRBD2
TGTGCCAGCAGCGAAAGGACTAGCGGGGGTCATACGCAGTATTTT
CASSERTSGGHTQYF
>TRBV28|TRBJ1-6|NA|NA
TGTGCCAGCAGTTTTTCCGGGACACCCCTCCACTTT
CASSFSGTPLHF
>TRBV6-5|TRBJ1-2|NA|NA
TGTGCCAGCAATCCTGCGGGAAGTGGAGGCTACACCTTC
CASNPAGSGGYTF
>TRBV9|TRBJ1-6|NA|TRBD1
TGTGCCAGCAGCGTAGAAGGGACAGCGAATTCACCCCTCCACTTT
CASSVEGTANSPLHF
>TRBV4-2|TRBJ1-3|NA|NA
TGTGCCAGCAGCCAAGACAGGCTGACCTCTGGAAACACCATATATTTT
CASSQDRLTSGNTIYF
>TRBV4-1|TRBJ2-6|NA|TRBD1
TGCGCCAGCAGCCCCTCGGACAGGTATACTGGGGCCAACGTCCTGACTTTC
CASSPSDRYTGANVLTF
>TRBV7-2|TRBJ1-5|NA|TRBD1
TGTGCCAGCAGCTTAGCCCGGACAGGGATGCAGCCCCAGCATTTT
CASSLARTGMQPQHF
>TRBV5-1|TRBJ2-1|NA|TRBD1
TGCGCCAGCAAACCGGGACAGGGTGTGGATGAGCAGTTCTTC
CASKPGQGVDEQFF
>TRBV11-1|TRBJ2-1|NA|TRBD2
TGTGCCAGCAGCCTGCTAGCGGGGACGGATGCGAATGAGCAGTTCTTC
CASSLLAGTDANEQFF
>TRBV7-9|TRBJ2-7|many|TRBD1
TGTGCCAGCAGCTTTGGTTCCGCGGGACAGGGGGCAAACGAGCAGTACTTC
CASSFGSAGQGANEQYF
>TRBV5-1|TRBJ2-5|NA|TRBD2
TGCGCCAGCAGCTCCCTCCGCCGACTAGCGGGAGCGGAGGAGACCCAGTACTTC
CASSSLRRLAGAEETQYF
>TRBV7-2|TRBJ1-1|NA|TRBD1
TGTGCCAGCAGCCCATATCCCGGGACAGGGGACGGTGAAGCTTTCTTT
CASSPYPGTGDGEAFF
>TRBV4-2|TRBJ2-3|NA|TRBD2
TGTGCCAGCAGCCGGGAAGCGGGAGCCACAGATACGCAGTATTTT
CASSREAGATDTQYF
>TRBV4-1|TRBJ1-2|NA|NA
TGCGCCAGCAGCCAAGATCCGCAGGGGCACTATGGCTACACCTTC
CASSQDPQGHYGYTF
>TRBV5-6|TRBJ2-6|NA|NA
TGTGCCAGCAGCTTGGTTCTTAGCTCTGGGGCCAACGTCCTGACTTTC
CASSLVLSSGANVLTF